This T cell receptor beta chain was profiled in a study of PD-L1 blockade in urothelial cancer. About the research overall: Blood analysis occurred 3 weeks (second dose) and 6 weeks after treatment start.

Using immunoSEQ multiplex PCR, the repertoire was profiled, and TCRdb retains in-frame clones only, with some absent. The data contain around 47,000 clones, more than 75% of them seen just once; the ten biggest clones take up about 13%. Details on this clone: No antigen is known for it.

Time point described: peripheral blood 6 weeks after treatment start. This CDR3 comprises 13 residues. V lost 4 bases, J lost 5 bases, and 11 bases lay in between. CDR1 and CDR2 (germline): SQVTM, ANQGSEA. Study findings and constraints: Clonality of blood TCR below the median before treatment predicted better survival.

The chain uses TRBV29-1 and TRBJ2-2, with a weak D call TRBD2 (7 bases). Sequences were derived from PBMCs, sampled around atezolizumab (anti-PD-L1) treatment. The clonotype was recovered from a man between 60 and 70 years old with urothelial cancer. The CDR3 coding sequence is TGCAGCGTTGTAGGGGGAGGGACCGGGGAGCTGTTTTTT. This translates into CSVVGGGTGELFF.